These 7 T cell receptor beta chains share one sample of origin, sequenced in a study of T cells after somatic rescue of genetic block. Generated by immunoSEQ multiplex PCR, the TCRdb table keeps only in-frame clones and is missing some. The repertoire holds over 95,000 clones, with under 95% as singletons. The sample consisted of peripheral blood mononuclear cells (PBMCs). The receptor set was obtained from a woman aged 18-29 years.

CDR3 in amino acids: CASSRDRGANYGYTF. The DNA of the CDR3 is TGTGCCAGCTCGCGAGACAGGGGGGCGAACTATGGCTACACCTTC. The chain uses TRBV18 and TRBJ1-2, with 9 bases fitting TRBD1. The CDR3 runs to 15 residues. The trim removed 6 bases at V and 2 bases at J, leaving 7 bases unmatched. Germline CDR1 and CDR2: KGHSH and LQKENI.

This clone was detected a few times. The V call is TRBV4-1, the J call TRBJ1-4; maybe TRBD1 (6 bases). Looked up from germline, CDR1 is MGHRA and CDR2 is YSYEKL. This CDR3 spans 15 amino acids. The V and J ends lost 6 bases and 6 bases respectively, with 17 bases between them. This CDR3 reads CASRVPDSGDEKLFF. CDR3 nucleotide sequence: TGCGCCAGCAGGGTCCCGGACAGCGGGGATGAAAAACTGTTTTTT.

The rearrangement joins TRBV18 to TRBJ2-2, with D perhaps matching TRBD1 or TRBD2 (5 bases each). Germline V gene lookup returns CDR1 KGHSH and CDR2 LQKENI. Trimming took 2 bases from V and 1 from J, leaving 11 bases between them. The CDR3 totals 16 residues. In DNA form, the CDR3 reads TGTGCCAGCTCACCAGGGACGGAATTGAACACCGGGGAGCTGTTTTTT. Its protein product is CASSPGTELNTGELFF.

In DNA, the CDR3 is TGTGCCAGCGACCAGGGCCAAGAAGAGACCCAGTACTTC. Residues: CASDQGQEETQYF. This chain connects TRBV18 to TRBJ2-5, with a weak D call TRBD1 (5 bases). CDR1 is KGHSH and CDR2 is LQKENI in the germline V gene. The CDR3 is 13 residues long. Between the trimmed V and J ends, which lost 8 bases and 3 bases, there was a span of 13 bases.

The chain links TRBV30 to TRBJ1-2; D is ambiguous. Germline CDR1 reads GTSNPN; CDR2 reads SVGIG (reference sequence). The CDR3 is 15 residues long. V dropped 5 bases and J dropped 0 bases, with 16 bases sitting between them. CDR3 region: CAWAPPRVSNYGYTF. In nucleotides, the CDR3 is TGTGCCTGGGCCCCGCCAAGGGTTTCTAACTATGGCTACACCTTC.

This CDR3 reads CASSLSGTSYEQYF. The CDR3 DNA sequence: TGTGCCAGCAGCTTATCAGGGACCTCCTACGAGCAGTACTTC. This chain links TRBV7-2 with TRBJ2-7; D is tentatively TRBD1 or TRBD2 (5 bases each). Germline V gene sequence: CDR1 SGHTA, CDR2 FQGNSA. V shed 2 bases and J shed 0 bases, with 8 bases lying between them. This CDR3 spans 14 amino acids.

The CDR3 region has the DNA TGTGCCTGGAGTGGTACAGGGGGAGCCCTACTCCAGCAGTACTTC. Amino acid sequence: CAWSGTGGALLQQYF. The chain has TRBV30 and TRBJ2-7, with 8 bases aligning to TRBD1. The trim removed 1 base at V and 8 bases at J, leaving 13 bases unmatched. CDR1 GTSNPN and CDR2 SVGIG come from the germline V gene (reference sequence). This CDR3 has 15 residues.